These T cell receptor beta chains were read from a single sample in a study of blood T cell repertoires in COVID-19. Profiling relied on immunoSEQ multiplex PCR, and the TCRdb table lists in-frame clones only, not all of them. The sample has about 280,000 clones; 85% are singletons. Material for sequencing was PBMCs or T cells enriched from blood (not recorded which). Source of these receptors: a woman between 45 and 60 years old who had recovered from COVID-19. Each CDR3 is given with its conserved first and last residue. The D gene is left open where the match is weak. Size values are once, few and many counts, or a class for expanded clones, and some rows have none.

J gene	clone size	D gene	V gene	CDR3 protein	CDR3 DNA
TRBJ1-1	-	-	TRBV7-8	CASSWGENTEAFF	TGTGCCAGCAGCTGGGGAGAGAACACTGAAGCTTTCTTT
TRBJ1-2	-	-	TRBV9	CASSVGTGSRHGYTF	TGTGCCAGCAGCGTTGGTACAGGCTCGCGTCATGGCTACACCTTC
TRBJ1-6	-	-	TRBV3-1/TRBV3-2	CASSQEGAQVLNSPLHF	TGTGCCAGCAGCCAAGAAGGGGCCCAGGTATTAAATTCACCCCTCCACTTT
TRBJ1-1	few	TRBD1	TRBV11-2	CASTQGAEAFF	TGTGCCAGCACTCAGGGGGCTGAAGCTTTCTTT
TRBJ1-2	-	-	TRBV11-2	CASSLEGDGYTF	TGTGCCAGCAGCTTAGAAGGAGATGGCTACACCTTC
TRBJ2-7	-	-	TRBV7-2	CASSLDPRTAHEQYF	TGTGCCAGCAGCTTAGACCCCAGGACAGCCCACGAGCAGTACTTC
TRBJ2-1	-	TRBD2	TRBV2	CASSEPRLGLADNEQFF	TGTGCCAGCAGTGAACCTAGACTGGGACTAGCGGACAATGAGCAGTTCTTC
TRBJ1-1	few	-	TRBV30	CAWRQENTEAFF	TGTGCCTGGAGACAGGAGAACACTGAAGCTTTCTTT
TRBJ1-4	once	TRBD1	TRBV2	CASINDRGRGEKLFF	TGTGCCAGCATTAACGACAGGGGGAGGGGTGAAAAACTGTTTTTT
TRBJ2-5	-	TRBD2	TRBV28	CASSLTSGGQETQYF	TGTGCCAGCAGTTTGACTAGCGGGGGCCAAGAGACCCAGTACTTC
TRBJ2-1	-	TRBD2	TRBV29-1	CSVEPPLAGGPHEQFF	TGCAGCGTTGAACCCCCTCTAGCGGGAGGGCCCCATGAGCAGTTCTTC
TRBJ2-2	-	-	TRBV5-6	CASSLGRGRIMNTGELFF	TGTGCCAGCAGCTTGGGGAGGGGGCGCATCATGAACACCGGGGAGCTGTTTTTT
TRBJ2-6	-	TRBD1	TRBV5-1	CASSQGVGANVLTF	TGCGCCAGCAGCCAGGGGGTTGGGGCCAACGTCCTGACTTTC
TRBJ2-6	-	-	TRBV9	CASSVVIPGSGRTGANVLTF	TGTGCCAGCAGCGTAGTTATTCCGGGGTCAGGCCGTACTGGGGCCAACGTCCTGACTTTC
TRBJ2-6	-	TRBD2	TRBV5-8	CASSRAGAGANVLTF	TGTGCCAGCAGCCGGGCGGGAGCTGGGGCCAACGTCCTGACTTTC
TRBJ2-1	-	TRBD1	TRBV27	CASGNRGSSYNEQFF	TGTGCCAGCGGGAACAGGGGTAGCTCCTACAATGAGCAGTTCTTC
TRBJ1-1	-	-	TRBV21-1	CASSRRNTEAFF	TGTGCCAGCAGCCGGAGGAACACTGAAGCTTTCTTT
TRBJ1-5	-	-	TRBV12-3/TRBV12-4	CASSLVRNQPQHF	TGTGCCAGCAGTTTAGTCAGGAATCAGCCCCAGCATTTT
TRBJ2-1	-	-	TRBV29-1	CSVGGTHSYNEQFF	TGCAGCGTTGGCGGGACCCACTCCTACAATGAGCAGTTCTTC
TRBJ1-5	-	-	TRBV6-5	CASSYSARAGQPQHF	TGTGCCAGCAGTTACTCGGCCAGGGCGGGACAGCCCCAGCATTTT
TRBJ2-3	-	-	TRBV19	CASSTVGVTDTQYF	TGTGCCAGTAGCACAGTAGGGGTAACAGATACGCAGTATTTT
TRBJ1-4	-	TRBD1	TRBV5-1	CASSLTGATNEKLFF	TGCGCCAGCAGCTTAACAGGGGCAACTAATGAAAAACTGTTTTTT
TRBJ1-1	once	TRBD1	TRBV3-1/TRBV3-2	CASSQPDRGSEAFF	TGTGCCAGCAGCCAACCGGACAGGGGGAGTGAAGCTTTCTTT
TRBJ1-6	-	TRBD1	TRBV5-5	CASSLTSGQGYNSPLHF	TGTGCCAGCAGCTTGACCTCGGGACAGGGCTATAATTCACCCCTCCACTTT
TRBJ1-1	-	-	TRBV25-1	CASSEYEGEGTEAFF	TGTGCCAGCAGTGAATATGAGGGGGAAGGCACTGAAGCTTTCTTT
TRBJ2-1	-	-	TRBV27	CASRRGLGAGPMEQFF	TGTGCCAGCAGGCGGGGGTTGGGGGCCGGACCAATGGAGCAGTTCTTC
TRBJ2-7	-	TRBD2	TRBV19	CASSISGSTTYEQYF	TGTGCCAGTAGTATTAGCGGGAGTACGACCTACGAGCAGTACTTC
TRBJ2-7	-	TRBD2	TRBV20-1	CSASGASWRESYEQYF	TGCAGTGCTAGTGGGGCTTCCTGGCGGGAGAGCTACGAGCAGTACTTC